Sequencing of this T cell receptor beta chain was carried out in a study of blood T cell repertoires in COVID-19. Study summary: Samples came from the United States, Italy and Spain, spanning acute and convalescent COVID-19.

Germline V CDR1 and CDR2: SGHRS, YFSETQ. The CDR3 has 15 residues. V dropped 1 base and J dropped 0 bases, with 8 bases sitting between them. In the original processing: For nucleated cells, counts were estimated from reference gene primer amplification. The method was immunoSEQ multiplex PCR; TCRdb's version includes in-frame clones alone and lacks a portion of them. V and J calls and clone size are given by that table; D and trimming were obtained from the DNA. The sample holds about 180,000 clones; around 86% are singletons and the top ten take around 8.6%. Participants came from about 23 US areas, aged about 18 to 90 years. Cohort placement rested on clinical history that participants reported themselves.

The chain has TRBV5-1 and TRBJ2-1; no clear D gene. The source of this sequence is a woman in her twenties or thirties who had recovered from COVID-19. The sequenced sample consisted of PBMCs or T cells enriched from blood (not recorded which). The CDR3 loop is CASSLSADSYNEQFF. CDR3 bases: TGCGCCAGCAGCTTGAGCGCGGACTCCTACAATGAGCAGTTCTTC.